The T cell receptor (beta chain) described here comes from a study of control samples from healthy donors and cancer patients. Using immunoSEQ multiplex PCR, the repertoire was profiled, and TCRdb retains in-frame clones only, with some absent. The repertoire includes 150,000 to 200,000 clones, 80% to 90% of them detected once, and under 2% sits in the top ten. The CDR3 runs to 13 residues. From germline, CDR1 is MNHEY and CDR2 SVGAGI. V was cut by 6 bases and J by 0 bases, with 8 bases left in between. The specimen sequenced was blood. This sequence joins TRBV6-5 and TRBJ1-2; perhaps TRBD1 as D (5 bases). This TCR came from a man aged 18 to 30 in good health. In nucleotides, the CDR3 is TGTGCCAGCAGCGCGGACACTAACTATGGCTACACCTTC. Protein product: CASSADTNYGYTF.